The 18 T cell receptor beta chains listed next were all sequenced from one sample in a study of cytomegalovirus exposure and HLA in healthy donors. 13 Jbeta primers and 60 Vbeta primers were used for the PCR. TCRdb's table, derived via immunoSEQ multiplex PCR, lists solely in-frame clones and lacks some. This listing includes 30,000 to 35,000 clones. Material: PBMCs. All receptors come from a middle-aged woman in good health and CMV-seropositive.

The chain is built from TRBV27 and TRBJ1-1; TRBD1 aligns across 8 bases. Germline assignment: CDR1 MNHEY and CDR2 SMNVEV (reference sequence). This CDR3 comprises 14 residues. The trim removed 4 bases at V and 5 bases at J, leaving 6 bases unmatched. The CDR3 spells CASSYQGAPTEAFF. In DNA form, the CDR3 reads TGTGCCAGCAGTTACCAGGGGGCACCGACTGAAGCTTTCTTT.

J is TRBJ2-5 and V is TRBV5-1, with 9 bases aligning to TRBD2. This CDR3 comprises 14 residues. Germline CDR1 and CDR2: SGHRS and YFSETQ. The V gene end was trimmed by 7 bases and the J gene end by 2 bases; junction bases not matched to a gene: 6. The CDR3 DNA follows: TGCGCCAGCGAGAGCGGGGGGAAACAAGAGACCCAGTACTTC. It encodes CASESGGKQETQYF.

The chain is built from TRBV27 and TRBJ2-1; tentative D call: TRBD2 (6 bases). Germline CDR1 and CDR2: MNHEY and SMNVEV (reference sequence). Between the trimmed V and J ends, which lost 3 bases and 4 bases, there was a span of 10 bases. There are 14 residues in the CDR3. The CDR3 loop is CASSLAGRYNEQFF. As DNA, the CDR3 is TGTGCCAGCAGTTTGGCGGGGAGGTACAATGAGCAGTTCTTC.

The DNA of the CDR3 is TGTGCCAGCAGTTTAAGGCCCCAACTAGCACCCGGGGAGCTGTTTTTT. Its translation: CASSLRPQLAPGELFF. The genes are TRBV27 and TRBJ2-2; weak D call: TRBD2 (6 bases). This CDR3 has 16 amino acids. V was shortened by 2 bases and J by 6 bases, with 16 bases between the two germline ends. Per the germline V gene, CDR1 is MNHEY and CDR2 is SMNVEV (reference sequence).

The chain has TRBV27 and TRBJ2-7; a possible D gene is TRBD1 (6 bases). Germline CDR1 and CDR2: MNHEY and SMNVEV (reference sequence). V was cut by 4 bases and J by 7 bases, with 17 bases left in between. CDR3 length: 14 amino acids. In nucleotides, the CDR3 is TGTGCCAGCAGTTCCTTCAGGGGTTCCGGGGAGCAGTACTTC. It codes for CASSSFRGSGEQYF.

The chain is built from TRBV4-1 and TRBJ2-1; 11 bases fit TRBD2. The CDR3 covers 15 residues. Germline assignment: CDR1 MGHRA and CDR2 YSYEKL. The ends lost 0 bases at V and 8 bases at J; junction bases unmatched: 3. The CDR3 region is CASSQELAGVDEQFF. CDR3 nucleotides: TGCGCCAGCAGCCAAGAACTAGCGGGAGTAGATGAGCAGTTCTTC.

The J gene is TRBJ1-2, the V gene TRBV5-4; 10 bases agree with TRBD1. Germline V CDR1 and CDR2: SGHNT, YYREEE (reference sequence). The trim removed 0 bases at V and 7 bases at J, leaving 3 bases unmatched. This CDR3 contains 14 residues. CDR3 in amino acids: CASSLGQGASGYTF. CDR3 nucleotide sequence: TGTGCCAGCAGCTTGGGACAGGGGGCCTCTGGCTACACCTTC.

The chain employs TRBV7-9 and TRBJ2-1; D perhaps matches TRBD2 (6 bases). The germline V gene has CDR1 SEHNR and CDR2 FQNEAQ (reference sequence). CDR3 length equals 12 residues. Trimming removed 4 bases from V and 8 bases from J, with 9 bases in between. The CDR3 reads CASSSTSYEQFF. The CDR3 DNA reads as TGTGCCAGCAGCTCCACTAGCTATGAGCAGTTCTTC.

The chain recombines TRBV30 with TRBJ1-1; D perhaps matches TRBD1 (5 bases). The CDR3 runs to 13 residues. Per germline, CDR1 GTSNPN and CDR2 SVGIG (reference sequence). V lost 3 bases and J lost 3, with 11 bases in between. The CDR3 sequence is CAWSSGGDTEAFF. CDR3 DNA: TGTGCCTGGAGCTCAGGAGGGGACACTGAAGCTTTCTTT. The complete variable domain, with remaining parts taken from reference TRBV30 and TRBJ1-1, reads SQTIHQWPATLVQPVGSPLSLECTVEGTSNPNLYWYRQAAGRGLQLLFYSVGIGQISSEVPQNLSASRPQDRQFILSSKKLLLSDSGFYLCAWSSGGDTEAFFGQGTRLTVV.

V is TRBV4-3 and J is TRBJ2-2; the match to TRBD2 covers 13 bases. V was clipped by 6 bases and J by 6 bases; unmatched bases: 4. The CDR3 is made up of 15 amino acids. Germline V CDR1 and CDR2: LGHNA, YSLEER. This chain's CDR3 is CASRQLAGGAGELFF. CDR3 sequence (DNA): TGCGCCAGCAGACAACTAGCGGGAGGGGCCGGGGAGCTGTTTTTT.

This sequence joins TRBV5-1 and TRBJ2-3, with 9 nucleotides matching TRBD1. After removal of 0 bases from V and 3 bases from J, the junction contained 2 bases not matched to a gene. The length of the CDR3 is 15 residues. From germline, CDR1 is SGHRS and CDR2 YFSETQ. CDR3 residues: CASSLAGQGTDTQYF. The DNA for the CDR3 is TGCGCCAGCAGCTTGGCCGGACAGGGGACAGATACGCAGTATTTT.

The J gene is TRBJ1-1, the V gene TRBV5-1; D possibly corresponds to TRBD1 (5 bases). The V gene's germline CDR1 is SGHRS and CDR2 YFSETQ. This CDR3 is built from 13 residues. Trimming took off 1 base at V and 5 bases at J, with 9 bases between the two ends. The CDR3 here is CASSLRGKTEAFF. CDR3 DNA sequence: TGCGCCAGCAGCTTGAGGGGAAAGACTGAAGCTTTCTTT.

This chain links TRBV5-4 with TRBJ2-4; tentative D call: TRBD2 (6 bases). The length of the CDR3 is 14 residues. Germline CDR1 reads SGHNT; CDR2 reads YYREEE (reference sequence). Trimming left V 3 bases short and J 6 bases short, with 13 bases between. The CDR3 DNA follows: TGTGCCAGCAGCTCCCACGACGGGGGAAACATTCAGTACTTC. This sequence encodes CASSSHDGGNIQYF. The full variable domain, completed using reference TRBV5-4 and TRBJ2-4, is ETGVTQSPTHLIKTRGQQVTLRCSSQSGHNTVSWYQQALGQGPQFIFQYYREEENGRGNFPPRFSGLQFPNYSSELNVNALELDDSALYLCASSSHDGGNIQYFGAGTRLSVL.

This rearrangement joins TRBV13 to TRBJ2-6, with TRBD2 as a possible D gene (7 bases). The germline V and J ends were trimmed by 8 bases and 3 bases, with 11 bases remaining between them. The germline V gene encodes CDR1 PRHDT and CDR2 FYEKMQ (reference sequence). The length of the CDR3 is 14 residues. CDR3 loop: CASEGGLGANVLTF. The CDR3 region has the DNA TGTGCCAGCGAGGGGGGGCTTGGGGCCAACGTCCTGACTTTC.

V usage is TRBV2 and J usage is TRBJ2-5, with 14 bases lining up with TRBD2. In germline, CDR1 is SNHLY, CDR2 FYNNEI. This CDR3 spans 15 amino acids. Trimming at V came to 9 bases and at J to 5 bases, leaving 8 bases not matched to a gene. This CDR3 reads CASMTSGGAGETQYF. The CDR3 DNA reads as TGTGCCAGTATGACTAGCGGGGGGGCCGGCGAGACCCAGTACTTC.

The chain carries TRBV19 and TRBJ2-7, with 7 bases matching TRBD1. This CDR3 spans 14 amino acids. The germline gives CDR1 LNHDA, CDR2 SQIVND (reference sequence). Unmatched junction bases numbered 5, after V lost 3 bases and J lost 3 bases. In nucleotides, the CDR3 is TGTGCCAGTAGTATTGCCAGGGGGAGCTACGAGCAGTACTTC. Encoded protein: CASSIARGSYEQYF.

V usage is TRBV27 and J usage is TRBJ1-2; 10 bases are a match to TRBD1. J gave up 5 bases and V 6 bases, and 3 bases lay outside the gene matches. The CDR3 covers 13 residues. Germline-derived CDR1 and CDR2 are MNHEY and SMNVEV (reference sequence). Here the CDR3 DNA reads TGTGCCAGCAGCCCGGGACAGGGGTATGGCTACACCTTC. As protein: CASSPGQGYGYTF.

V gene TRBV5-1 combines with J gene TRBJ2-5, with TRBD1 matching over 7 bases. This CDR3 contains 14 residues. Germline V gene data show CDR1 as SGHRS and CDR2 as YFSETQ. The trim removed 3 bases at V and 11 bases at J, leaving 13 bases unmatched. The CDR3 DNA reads TGCGCCAGCAGCTATGGACAGGTGCCGCCTATACAGTACTTC. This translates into CASSYGQVPPIQYF.